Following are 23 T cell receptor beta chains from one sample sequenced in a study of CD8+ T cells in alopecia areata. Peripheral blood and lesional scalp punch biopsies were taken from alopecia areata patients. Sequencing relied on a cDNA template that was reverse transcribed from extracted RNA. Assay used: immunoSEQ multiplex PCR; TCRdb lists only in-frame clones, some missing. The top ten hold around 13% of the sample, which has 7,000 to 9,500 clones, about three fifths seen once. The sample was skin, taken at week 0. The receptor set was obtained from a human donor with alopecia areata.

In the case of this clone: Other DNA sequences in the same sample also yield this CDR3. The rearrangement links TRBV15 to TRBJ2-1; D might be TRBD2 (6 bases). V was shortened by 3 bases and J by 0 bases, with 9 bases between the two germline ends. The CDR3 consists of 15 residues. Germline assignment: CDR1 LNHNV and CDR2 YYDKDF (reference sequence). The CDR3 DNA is TGTGCCACCAGCAGCGGGGGAAGCTCCTACAATGAGCAGTTCTTC. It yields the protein CATSSGGSSYNEQFF.

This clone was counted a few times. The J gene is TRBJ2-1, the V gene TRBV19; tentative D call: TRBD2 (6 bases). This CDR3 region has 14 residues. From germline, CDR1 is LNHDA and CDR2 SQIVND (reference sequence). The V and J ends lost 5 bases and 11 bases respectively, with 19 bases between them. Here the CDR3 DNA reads TGTGCCAGTAGTGTCCCTGGGACTTCACGACAGCAGTTCTTC. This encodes CASSVPGTSRQQFF.

Written as DNA, the CDR3 is TGTGCCAGCAGTAAACAGGGGGGACAGCCCCAGCATTTT. Encoded protein: CASSKQGGQPQHF. V and J are TRBV6-5 and TRBJ1-5; TRBD1 agrees at 8 bases. V shed 5 bases, J shed 7 bases, and the junction held 4 bases outside the gene matches. Germline CDR1 MNHEY, CDR2 SVGAGI. The CDR3 runs to 13 residues.

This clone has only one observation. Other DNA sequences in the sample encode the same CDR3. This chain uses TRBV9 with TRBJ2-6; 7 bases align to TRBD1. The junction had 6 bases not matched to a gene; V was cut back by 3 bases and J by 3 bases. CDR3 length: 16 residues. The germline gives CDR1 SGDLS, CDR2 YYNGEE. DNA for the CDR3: TGTGCCAGCAGCGAGCCCAGGGACAGTGGGGCCAACGTCCTGACTTTC. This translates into CASSEPRDSGANVLTF.

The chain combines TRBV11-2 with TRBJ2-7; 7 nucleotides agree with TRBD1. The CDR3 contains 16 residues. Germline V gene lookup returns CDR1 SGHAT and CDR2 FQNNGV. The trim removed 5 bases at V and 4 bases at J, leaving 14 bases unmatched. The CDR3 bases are TGTGCCAGCAGCGTCTGGCCGGGACAGCCTCCGTACGAGCAGTACTTC. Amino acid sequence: CASSVWPGQPPYEQYF.

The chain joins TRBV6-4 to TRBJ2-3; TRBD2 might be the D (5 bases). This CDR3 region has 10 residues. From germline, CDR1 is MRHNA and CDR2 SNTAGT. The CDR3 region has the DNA TGTTCCTCTAGAGGGGATACGCAGTATTTT. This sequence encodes CSSRGDTQYF.

The CDR3 here is CASSPGQGAFF. The CDR3 nucleotides are TGTGCCAGCAGTCCAGGACAGGGAGCTTTCTTT. The rearrangement links TRBV5-5 to TRBJ1-1, with 8 bases matching TRBD1. The trim removed 5 bases at V and 10 bases at J, leaving 4 bases unmatched. Germline CDR1 reads SGHKS; CDR2 reads YYEKEE (reference sequence). The length of the CDR3 is 11 residues.

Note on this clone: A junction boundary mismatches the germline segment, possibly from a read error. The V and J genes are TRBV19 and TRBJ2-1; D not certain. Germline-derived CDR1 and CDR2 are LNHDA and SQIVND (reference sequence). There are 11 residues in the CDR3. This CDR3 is CASSIRVEQFF. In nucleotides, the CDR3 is TGCGCCAGTAGTATTAGAGTGGAGCAGTTCTTC.

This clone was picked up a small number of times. This chain's CDR3 is CASRRGQGDPYEQYF. The CDR3 region has the DNA TGTGCCAGCAGGAGGGGACAGGGGGACCCCTACGAGCAGTACTTC. The J gene is TRBJ2-7, the V gene TRBV6-5; 11 nucleotides agree with TRBD1. This CDR3 has 15 residues. With 6 bases clipped from V and 2 bases from J, the junction kept 6 bases outside the gene matches. CDR1 is MNHEY, CDR2 SVGAGI, per germline.

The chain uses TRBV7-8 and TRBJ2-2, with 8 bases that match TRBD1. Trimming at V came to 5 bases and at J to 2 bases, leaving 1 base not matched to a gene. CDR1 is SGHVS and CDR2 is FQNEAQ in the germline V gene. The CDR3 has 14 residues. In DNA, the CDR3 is TGTGCCAGCAGCCCAGGGGGCAACACCGGGGAGCTGTTTTTT. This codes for CASSPGGNTGELFF.

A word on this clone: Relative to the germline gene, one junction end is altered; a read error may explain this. The CDR3 DNA is TGTACCAGCAGCGTAGAATCGGGGGGCACCTACAATGAGCAGTTCTTC. Amino acids: CTSSVESGGTYNEQFF. V is TRBV9 and J is TRBJ2-1; D might be TRBD2 (7 bases). CDR3 length equals 16 residues. Germline CDR1 reads SGDLS; CDR2 reads YYNGEE.

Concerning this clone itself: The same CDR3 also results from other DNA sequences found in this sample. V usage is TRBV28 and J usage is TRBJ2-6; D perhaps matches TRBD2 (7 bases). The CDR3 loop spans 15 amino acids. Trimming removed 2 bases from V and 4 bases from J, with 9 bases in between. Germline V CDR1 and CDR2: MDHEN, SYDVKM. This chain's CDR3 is CASSLGGAGANVLTF. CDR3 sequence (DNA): TGTGCCAGCAGTTTAGGGGGGGCGGGGGCCAACGTCCTGACTTTC.

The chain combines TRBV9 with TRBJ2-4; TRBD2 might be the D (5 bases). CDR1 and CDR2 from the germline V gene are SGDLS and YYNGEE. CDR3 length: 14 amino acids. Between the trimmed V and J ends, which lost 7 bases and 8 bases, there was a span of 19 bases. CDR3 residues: CASPLQGSFYIQYF. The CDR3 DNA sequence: TGTGCCAGCCCCCTTCAAGGGAGTTTTTACATTCAGTACTTC.

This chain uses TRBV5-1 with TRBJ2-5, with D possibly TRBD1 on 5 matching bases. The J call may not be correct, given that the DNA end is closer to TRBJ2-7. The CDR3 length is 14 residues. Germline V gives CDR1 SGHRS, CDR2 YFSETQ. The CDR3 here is CASSSQGGSYEQYF. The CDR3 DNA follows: TGCGCCAGCAGCTCCCAGGGTGGGTCCTACGAGCAGTACTTC.

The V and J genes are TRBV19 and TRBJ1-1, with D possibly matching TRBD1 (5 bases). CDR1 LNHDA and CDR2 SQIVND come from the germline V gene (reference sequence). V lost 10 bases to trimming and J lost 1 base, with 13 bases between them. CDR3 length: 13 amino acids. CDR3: CATQGGANTEAFF. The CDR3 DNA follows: TGTGCCACCCAGGGAGGGGCGAACACTGAAGCTTTCTTT.

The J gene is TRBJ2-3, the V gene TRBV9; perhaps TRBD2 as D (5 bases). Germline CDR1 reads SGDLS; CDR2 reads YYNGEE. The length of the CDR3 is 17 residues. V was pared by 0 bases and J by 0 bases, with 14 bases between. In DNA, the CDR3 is TGTGCCAGCAGCGTAGGGTGGCTAGCAGCCAGCACAGATACGCAGTATTTT. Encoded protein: CASSVGWLAASTDTQYF.

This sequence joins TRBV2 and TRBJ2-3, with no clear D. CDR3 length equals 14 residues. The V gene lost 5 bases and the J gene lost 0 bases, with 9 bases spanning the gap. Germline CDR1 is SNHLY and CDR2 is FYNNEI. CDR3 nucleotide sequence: TGTGCCAGCAGTCGCGGAGAAAGCACAGATACGCAGTATTTT. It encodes CASSRGESTDTQYF.

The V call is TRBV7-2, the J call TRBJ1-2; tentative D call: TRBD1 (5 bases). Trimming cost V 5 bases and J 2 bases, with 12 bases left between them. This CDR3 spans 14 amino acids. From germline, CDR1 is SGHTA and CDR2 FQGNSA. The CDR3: CASSPDSGNYGYTF. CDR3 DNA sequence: TGTGCCAGCAGCCCAGACAGTGGAAACTATGGCTACACCTTC.

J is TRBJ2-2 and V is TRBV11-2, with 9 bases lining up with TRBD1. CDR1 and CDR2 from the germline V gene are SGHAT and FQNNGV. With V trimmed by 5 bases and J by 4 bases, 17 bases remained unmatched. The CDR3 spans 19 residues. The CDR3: CASSPFPETGTGFTGELFF. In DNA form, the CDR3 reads TGTGCCAGCAGCCCTTTCCCAGAGACCGGGACAGGGTTCACCGGGGAGCTGTTTTTT.

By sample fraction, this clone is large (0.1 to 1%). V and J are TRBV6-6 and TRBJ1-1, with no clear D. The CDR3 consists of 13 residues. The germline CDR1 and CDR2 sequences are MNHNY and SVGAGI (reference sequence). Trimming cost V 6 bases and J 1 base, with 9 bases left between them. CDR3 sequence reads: CASSHTENTEAFF. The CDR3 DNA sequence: TGTGCCAGCAGCCATACAGAGAACACTGAAGCTTTCTTT.

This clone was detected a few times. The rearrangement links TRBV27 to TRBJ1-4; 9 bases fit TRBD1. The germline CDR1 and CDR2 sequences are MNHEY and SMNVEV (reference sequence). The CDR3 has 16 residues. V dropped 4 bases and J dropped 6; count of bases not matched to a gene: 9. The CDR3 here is CASSSMGTGNYEKLFF. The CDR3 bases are TGTGCCAGCAGTTCCATGGGGACAGGGAATTATGAAAAACTGTTTTTT.

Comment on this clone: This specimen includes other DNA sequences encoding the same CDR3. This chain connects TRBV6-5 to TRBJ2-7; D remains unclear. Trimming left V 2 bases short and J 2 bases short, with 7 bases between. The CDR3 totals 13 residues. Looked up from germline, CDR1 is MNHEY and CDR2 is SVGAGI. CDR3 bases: TGTGCCAGCAGTTACCGGGTCGCCTACGAGCAGTACTTC. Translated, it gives CASSYRVAYEQYF.

The CDR3 DNA reads as TGTGCCGTCAGGGCTAGCGGGAGTTGGGAGACCCAGTACTTC. This codes for CAVRASGSWETQYF. The genes are TRBV27 and TRBJ2-5, with TRBD2 matching 10 bases. Germline V lookup: CDR1 MNHEY, CDR2 SMNVEV (reference sequence). With V trimmed by 11 bases and J by 5 bases, 11 bases remained unmatched. The CDR3 runs 14 residues.